These T cell receptor beta chains were read from a single sample in a study of tumor-infiltrating lymphocytes in primary liver carcinoma. TCRdb fed the multiplex PCR reads into MiXCR, producing one record per CDR3 protein. The sample lists 300,000 to 400,000 distinct CDR3 sequences, around three fifths seen once, with 6.5% in the top ten. Sequencing input: peripheral blood. The receptors were sampled from a man in his forties or fifties with primary liver carcinoma and hepatitis B virus infection. CDR3s include the opening cysteine and the closing phenylalanine or tryptophan.

>TRBV12-3/TRBV12-4|TRBJ2-1
CASSPRTSDYNEQFF
>TRBV6-2/TRBV6-3|TRBJ2-2
CASSYSPPGDTGELFF
>TRBV4-1|TRBJ2-5
CASSQGTKETQYF
>TRBV10-1|TRBJ2-1
CASQLAGSNEQFF
>TRBV18|TRBJ2-3
CASSPQGQGSDTQYF
>TRBV11-2|TRBJ2-1
CACRNRGGNEQFF
>TRBV6-5|TRBJ2-7
CASMAGGYEQYF
>TRBV7-2|TRBJ2-7
CASSLGQGTDEQYF
>TRBV6-1|TRBJ2-2
CASSALTTGRTTGELFF
>TRBV6-2/TRBV6-3|TRBJ1-1
CASSTDRAVGTEAFF
>TRBV29-1|TRBJ2-3
CRVEEFGRSTDTLYF
>TRBV25-1|TRBJ2-1
CASSATSGSGEQFF
>TRBV20-1|TRBJ1-1
CSARGDETGHIEAFF
>TRBV29-1|TRBJ2-3
CSLELSGGYADTQYF
>TRBV7-3|TRBJ2-1
CASSLTSGKPNEQFF
>TRBV10-1|TRBJ2-1
CTSSTVTSGVYNEQFF
>TRBV5-4|TRBJ2-3
CASSRLTDTQYF
>TRBV6-5|TRBJ2-7
CASGYAGLGKSYEQYF
>TRBV11-2|TRBJ2-1
CASSATSGSNYEQFF
>TRBV11-2|TRBJ1-1
CPSSREAQGFGTEAFF
>TRBV14|TRBJ2-7
CASSQSTSGRCWAEQYF
>TRBV12-3/TRBV12-4|TRBJ2-3
CASSLEGPDTQYF
>TRBV13|TRBJ1-5
CASRNRGGNQPQHF
>TRBV10-3|TRBJ2-3
CAIRKDRGTDTRYF
>TRBV7-9|TRBJ1-2
CASSPSGMGGHYGYTF
>TRBV28|TRBJ1-6
CASSYLAGNSPLHF
>TRBV11-1|TRBJ2-1
CASSRGLVGNNEQFF
>TRBV10-3|TRBJ2-1
CAISEWVESSYNKQFF
>TRBV21-1|TRBJ1-4
CASSNGRGCQSLNEKLLF
>TRBV11-2|TRBJ2-7
CASYLRPGSYEQYF
>TRBV14|TRBJ2-2
CASSQDLAGASGEPFF
>TRBV6-5|TRBJ2-2
CASSYSGGLFF
>TRBV11-2|TRBJ2-5
CASSLASGSRETQYF